One T cell receptor beta chain is described in this entry. It has no known antigen specificity. For sequencing, equivalent amounts of genomic DNA were input from CVID and control samples. For every sample, a 60 bp segment covering the rearranged TCRbeta CDR3 region was amplified and then sequenced. The immunoSEQ assay, a bias-corrected multiplex PCR combined with high-throughput sequencing, was used to amplify TCRbeta. The published analysis was carried out like this. Every unique nucleotide sequence counted as a clone and was annotated with V, D and J genes, copy number and frequency. Sequences were labeled productive if in frame, and non-productive if out of frame or containing stop codons. As previously described, Shannon's entropy was used to calculate clonality. The predicted amino acid sequences of productive clones were used to derive mean CDR3 Kyte-Doolittle hydropathy. Hierarchical clustering of scaled V gene usage was performed with the R hclust function using Manhattan distance and complete linkage. Sharing of clones by CDR3 amino acid sequence was evaluated through resampling of 12 repertoires per group over 100 rounds. The repertoires were screened for about 70 published EBV-specific TCRbeta sequences and a few hundred published CMV-specific TCRbeta sequences. After a couple of CVID samples that produced fewer than 10,000 sequences were dropped from the analysis, around 40 CVID repertoires remained. TCRdb re-hosts the immuneACCESS table, in-frame sequences only. Its copies lack some clones; in the studies checked, an unresolved V gene accounts for under half of them, and the cause for the rest is not known. The V and J calls and clone size are taken from that table; D and trimming were inferred from the DNA. With around 30,000 clones recorded, this sample contains no clone counted only once. Approximately 3% of the sample is held by the ten biggest clonotypes.

The data originate from a study of T cell clonality in common variable immunodeficiency (dated by TCRdb to the mid-2010s). Here is what the overall study found, with its caveats: CVID subjects shared fewer TCRbeta clones with each other than healthy controls did (p < 0.0001). Even though DNA input was the same, control samples had an average of about 90,000 unique sequences each, compared with some 32,000 in CVID samples. According to the authors, figuring out what caused the increased clonality in CVID would require sequencing the repertoires of T cell subpopulations. TCRbeta clonality was higher in CVID subjects than in healthy controls (t-test p = 0.018), and the increase was most characteristic of about a third of subjects. Correlations of repertoire features with clinical complications were constrained by heterogeneity among patients within the CVID cohort. CVID TCRbeta sequences were reported to have fewer deletions and N-nucleotide insertions and to lack highly modified clones with 13 or more V deletions.

Standard criteria, namely reduction of serum IgG, IgA and/or IgM below the normal range together with specific antibody deficiency, were applied for the diagnosis of CVID. The CVID group comprised 40 to 50 subjects, around 15 female and 29 male, aged about 9 to 65 years with a mean age of roughly 40. Both CVID patients and healthy controls were predominantly of Caucasian heritage. At the time of study participation, every CVID subject had been on replacement immunoglobulin therapy for one year or longer. At the time of blood collection, no CVID subject was ill or was being treated with immunomodulatory or immunosuppressive medication. From each donor, about 5 to 8.5 ml of heparinized peripheral whole blood was collected. Genomic DNA from adults with common variable immune deficiency (CVID) and from healthy adult controls was the source for sequencing TCRbeta CDR3 repertoires. Diluted blood was subjected to density centrifugation over Hypaque 1077 or Ficoll-Paque for isolation of peripheral blood mononuclear cells. Genomic DNA was obtained from unsorted mononuclear cells using either Qiagen column purification or a centrifugation-based method.

This receptor was identified in a human donor with common variable immunodeficiency. Specimen: peripheral blood mononuclear cells.

Incomplete CDR3 DNA: TGCGCCAGCAGCTTGAGGGGGCTAGTCACTGAA. Translated, it gives CASSLRGLVTE. The whole CDR3 sequence reads CASSLRGLVTEAFF. The sequence joins TRBV5-1 to TRBJ1-1; TRBD1 matches 7 bases in the middle. The CDR3 end lies 3 residues beyond the end of the read and is filled in from the germline J gene. CDR1 SGHRS and CDR2 YFSETQ were looked up in the germline V gene. V trim: 1 base; J trim: 4 bases; unmatched bases: 4. The CDR3, cysteine through phenylalanine, is 14 amino acids long. Shown are 33 bases from within the CDR3, in frame from base 1.